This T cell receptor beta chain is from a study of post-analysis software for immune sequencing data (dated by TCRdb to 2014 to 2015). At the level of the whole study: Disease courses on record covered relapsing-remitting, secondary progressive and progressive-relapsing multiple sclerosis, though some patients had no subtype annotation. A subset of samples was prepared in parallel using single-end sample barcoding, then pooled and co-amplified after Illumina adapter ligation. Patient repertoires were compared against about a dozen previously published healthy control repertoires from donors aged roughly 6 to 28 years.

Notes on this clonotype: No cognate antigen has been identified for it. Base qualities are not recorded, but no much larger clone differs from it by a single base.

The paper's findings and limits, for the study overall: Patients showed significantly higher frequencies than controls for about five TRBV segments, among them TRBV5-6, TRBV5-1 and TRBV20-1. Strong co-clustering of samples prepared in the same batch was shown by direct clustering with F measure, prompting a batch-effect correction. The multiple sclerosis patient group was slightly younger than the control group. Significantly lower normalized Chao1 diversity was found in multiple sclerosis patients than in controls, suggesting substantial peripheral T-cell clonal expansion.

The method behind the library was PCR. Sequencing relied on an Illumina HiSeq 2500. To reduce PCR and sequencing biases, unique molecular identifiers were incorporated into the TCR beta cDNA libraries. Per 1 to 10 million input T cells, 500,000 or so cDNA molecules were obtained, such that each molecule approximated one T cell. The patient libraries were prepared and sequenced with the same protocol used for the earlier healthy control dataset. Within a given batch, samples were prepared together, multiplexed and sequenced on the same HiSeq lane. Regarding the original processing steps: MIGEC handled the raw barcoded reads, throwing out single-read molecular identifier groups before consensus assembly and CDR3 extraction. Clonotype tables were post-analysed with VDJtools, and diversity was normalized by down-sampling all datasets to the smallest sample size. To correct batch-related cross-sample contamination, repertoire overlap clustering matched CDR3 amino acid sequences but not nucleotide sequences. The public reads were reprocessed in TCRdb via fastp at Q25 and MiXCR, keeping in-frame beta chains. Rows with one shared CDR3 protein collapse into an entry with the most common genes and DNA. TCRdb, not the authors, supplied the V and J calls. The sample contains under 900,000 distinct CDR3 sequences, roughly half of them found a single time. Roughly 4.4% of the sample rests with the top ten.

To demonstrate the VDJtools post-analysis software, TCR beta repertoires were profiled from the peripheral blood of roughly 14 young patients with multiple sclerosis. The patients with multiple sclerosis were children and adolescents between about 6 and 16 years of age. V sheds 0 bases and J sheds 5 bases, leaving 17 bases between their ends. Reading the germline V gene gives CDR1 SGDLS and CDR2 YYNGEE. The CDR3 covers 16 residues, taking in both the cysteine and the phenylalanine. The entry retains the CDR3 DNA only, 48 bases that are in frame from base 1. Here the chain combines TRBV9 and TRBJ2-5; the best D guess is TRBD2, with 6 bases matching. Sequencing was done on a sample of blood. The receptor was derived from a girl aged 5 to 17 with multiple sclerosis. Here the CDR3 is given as CASSVGLAGIEETQYF. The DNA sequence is TGTGCCAGCAGCGTAGGATTGGCGGGAATCGAGGAGACCCAGTACTTC.